This T cell receptor beta chain was sequenced in a study of blood T cell repertoires in COVID-19. Across the whole study: Material from acute and convalescent COVID-19 was sourced from the United States, Italy and Spain.

Participants were aged roughly 18 to 90 years, lived in 24 US areas, and enrolled virtually. Cohorts were determined from participant-reported clinical history. The recovered donors of Cohort 3 showed two negative PCRs, clearance, or symptom resolution. Germline V gives CDR1 LNHDA, CDR2 SQIVND (reference sequence). There are 16 residues in the CDR3. Unmatched junction bases numbered 9, after V lost 3 bases and J lost 4 bases. TCRdb keeps only in-frame clones here, not all; method: immunoSEQ multiplex PCR. The data contain approximately 440,000 clones, about 90% of them singletons. This clone was picked up a small number of times.

The sequenced sample consisted of PBMCs or T cells enriched from blood (not recorded which). The chain joins TRBV19 to TRBJ2-1, with TRBD1 matching 7 bases. The receptor's source is a man between 18 and 35 years old who had recovered from COVID-19. CDR3 nucleotides: TGTGCCAGTAGTATGACGAGGGGACAGAGATACAATGAGCAGTTCTTC. Translating gives CASSMTRGQRYNEQFF.